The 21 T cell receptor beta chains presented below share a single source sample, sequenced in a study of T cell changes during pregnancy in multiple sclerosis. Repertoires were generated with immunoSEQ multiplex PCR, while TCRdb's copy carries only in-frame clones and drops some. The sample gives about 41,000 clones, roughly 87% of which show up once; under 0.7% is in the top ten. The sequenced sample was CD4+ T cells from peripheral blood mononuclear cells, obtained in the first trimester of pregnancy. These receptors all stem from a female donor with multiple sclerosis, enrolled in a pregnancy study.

DNA of the CDR3: TGTGCCAGCAGTCATGGACAGGGAAACACCATATATTTT. Its translation: CASSHGQGNTIYF. This chain uses TRBV14 with TRBJ1-3, with D possibly matching TRBD1 (6 bases). The CDR3 spans 13 residues. Per the germline V gene, CDR1 is SGHDN and CDR2 is FVKESK. V lost 6 bases and J lost 4, with 10 bases in between.

CDR3 in DNA: TGCGCCAGCAGCTTGGAACCGGGACAGGGGGATCCCTACGAGCAGTACTTC. Amino acid sequence: CASSLEPGQGDPYEQYF. The chain links TRBV5-1 to TRBJ2-7; 11 bases are a match to TRBD1. Per germline, CDR1 SGHRS and CDR2 YFSETQ. V was clipped by 0 bases and J by 2 bases; unmatched bases: 7. This CDR3 is built from 17 residues.

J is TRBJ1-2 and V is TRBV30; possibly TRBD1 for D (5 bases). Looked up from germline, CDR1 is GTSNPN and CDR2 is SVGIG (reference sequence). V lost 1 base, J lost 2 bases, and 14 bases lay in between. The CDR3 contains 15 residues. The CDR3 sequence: CAWSASRQNNYGYTF. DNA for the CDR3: TGTGCCTGGAGTGCGTCGAGACAGAACAACTATGGCTACACCTTC.

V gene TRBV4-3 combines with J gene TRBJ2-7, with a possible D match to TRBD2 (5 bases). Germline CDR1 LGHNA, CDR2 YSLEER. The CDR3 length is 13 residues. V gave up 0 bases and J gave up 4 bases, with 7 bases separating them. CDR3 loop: CASSQEREYEQYF. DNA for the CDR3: TGCGCCAGCAGCCAAGAACGGGAATACGAGCAGTACTTC.

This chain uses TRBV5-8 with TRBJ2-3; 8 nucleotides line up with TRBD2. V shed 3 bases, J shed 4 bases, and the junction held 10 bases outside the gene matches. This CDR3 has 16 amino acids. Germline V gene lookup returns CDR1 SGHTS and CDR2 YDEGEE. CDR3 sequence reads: CASSWGIAGFPDTQYF. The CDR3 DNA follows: TGTGCCAGCAGCTGGGGGATAGCGGGATTTCCAGATACGCAGTATTTT.

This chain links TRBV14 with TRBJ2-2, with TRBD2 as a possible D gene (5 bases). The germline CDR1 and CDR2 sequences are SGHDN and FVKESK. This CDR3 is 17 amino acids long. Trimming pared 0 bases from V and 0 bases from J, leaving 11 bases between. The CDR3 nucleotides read TGTGCCAGCAGCCAAGATGGAGGCAGACCGAACACCGGGGAGCTGTTTTTT. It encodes CASSQDGGRPNTGELFF.

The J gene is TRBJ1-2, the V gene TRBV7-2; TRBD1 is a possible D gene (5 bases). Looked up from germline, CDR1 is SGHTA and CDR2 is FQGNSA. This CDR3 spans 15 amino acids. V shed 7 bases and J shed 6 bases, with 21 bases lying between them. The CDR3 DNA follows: TGTGCCAGCAACCCAAATCGGGGGAGCTGGAATGGCTACACCTTC. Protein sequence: CASNPNRGSWNGYTF. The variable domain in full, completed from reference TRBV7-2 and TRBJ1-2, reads GAGVSQSPSNKVTEKGKDVELRCDPISGHTALYWYRQSLGQGLEFLIYFQGNSAPDKSGLPSDRFSAERTGGSVSTLTIQRTQQEDSAVYLCASNPNRGSWNGYTFGSGTRLTVV.

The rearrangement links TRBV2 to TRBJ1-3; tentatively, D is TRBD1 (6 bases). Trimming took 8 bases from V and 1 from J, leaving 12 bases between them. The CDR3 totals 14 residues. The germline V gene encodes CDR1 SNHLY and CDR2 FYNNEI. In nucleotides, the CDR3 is TGTGCCAGCCGCCGACAGGCATCTGGAAACACCATATATTTT. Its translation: CASRRQASGNTIYF.

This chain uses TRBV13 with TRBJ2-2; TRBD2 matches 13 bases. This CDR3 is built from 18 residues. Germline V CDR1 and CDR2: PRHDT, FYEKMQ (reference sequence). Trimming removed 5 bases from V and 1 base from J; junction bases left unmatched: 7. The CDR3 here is CASSLPGLAGLNTGELFF. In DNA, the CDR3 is TGTGCCAGCAGCCTTCCGGGACTAGCGGGGCTGAACACCGGGGAGCTGTTTTTT.

The CDR3 sequence: CASSMWDSSGYTF. CDR3 bases: TGTGCCAGTAGTATGTGGGACTCCAGCGGCTACACCTTC. The chain is built from TRBV19 and TRBJ1-2; possibly TRBD1 for D (5 bases). Trimming stripped 3 bases from V and 8 bases from J, with 13 bases between. Per germline, CDR1 LNHDA and CDR2 SQIVND (reference sequence). The CDR3 is 13 residues long.

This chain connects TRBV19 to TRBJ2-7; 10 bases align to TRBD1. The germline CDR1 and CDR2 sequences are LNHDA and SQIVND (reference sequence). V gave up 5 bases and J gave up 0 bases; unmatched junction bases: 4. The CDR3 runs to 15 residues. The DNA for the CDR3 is TGTGCCAGTAGTTTCGGGACAGGGGACTCCTACGAGCAGTACTTC. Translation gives CASSFGTGDSYEQYF. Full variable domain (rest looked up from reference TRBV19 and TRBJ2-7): DGGITQSPKYLFRKEGQNVTLSCEQNLNHDAMYWYRQDPGQGLRLIYYSQIVNDFQKGDIAEGYSVSREKKESFPLTVTSAQKNPTAFYLCASSFGTGDSYEQYFGPGTRLTVT.

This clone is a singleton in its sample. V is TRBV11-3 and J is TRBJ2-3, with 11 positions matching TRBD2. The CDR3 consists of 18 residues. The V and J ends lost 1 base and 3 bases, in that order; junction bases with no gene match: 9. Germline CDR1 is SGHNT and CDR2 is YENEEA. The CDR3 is CASSLGSLAGGGTDTQYF. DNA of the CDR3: TGTGCCAGCAGCTTAGGGTCCCTAGCGGGAGGCGGGACAGATACGCAGTATTTT.

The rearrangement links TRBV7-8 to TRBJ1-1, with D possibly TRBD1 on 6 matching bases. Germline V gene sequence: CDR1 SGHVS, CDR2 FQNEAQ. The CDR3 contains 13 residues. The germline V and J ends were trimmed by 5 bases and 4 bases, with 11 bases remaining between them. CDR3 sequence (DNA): TGTGCCAGCAGCCGGAGGGGGGGCACTGAAGCTTTCTTT. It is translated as CASSRRGGTEAFF.

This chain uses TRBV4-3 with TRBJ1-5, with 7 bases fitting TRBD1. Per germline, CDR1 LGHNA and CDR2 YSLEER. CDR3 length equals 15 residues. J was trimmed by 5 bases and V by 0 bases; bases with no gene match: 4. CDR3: CASSQDPGGDQPQHF. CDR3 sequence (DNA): TGCGCCAGCAGCCAAGATCCAGGGGGTGATCAGCCCCAGCATTTT.

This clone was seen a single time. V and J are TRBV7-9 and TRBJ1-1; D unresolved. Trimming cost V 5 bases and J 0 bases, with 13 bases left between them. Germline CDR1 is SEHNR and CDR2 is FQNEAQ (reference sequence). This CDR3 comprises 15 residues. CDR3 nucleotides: TGTGCCAGCAGCATAACAGAGTCCATGAACACTGAAGCTTTCTTT. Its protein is CASSITESMNTEAFF.

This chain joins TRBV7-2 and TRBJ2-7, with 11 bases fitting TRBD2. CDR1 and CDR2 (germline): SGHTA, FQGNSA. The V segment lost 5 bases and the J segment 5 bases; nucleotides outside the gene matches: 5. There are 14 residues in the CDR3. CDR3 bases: TGTGCCAGCAGCATTAGCGGGAGGGGGGACGAGCAGTACTTC. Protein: CASSISGRGDEQYF.

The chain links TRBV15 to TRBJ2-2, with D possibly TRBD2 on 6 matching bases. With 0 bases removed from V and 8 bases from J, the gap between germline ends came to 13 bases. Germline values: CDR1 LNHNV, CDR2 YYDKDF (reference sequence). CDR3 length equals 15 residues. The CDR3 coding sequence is TGTGCCACCAGCAGAGAGACGGGGAGGTTAGGGGAGCTGTTTTTT. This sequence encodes CATSRETGRLGELFF.

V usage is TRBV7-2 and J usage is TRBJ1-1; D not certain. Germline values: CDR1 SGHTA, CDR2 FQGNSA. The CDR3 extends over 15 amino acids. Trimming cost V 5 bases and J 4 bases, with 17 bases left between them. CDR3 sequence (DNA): TGTGCCAGCAGCCGAGGGCGGCTCGCCGGCACTGAAGCTTTCTTT. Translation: CASSRGRLAGTEAFF.

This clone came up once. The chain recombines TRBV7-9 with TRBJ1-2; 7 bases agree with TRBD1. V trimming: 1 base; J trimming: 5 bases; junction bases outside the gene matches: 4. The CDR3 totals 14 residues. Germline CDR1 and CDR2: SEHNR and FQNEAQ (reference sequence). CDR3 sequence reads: CASSLEDRSYGYTF. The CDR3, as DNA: TGTGCCAGCAGCTTAGAGGACAGGTCATATGGCTACACCTTC.

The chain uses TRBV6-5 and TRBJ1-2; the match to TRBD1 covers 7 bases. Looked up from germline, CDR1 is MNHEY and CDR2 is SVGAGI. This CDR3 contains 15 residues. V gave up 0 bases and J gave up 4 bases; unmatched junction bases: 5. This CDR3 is CASSYSETGFYGYTF. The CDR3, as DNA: TGTGCCAGCAGTTACTCAGAGACAGGGTTCTATGGCTACACCTTC.

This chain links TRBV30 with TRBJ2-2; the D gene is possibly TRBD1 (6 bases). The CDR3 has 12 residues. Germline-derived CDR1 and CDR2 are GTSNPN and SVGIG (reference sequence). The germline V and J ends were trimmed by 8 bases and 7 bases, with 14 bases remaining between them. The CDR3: CATGQRYGELFF. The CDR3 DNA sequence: TGTGCCACCGGACAGCGGTACGGGGAGCTGTTTTTT.